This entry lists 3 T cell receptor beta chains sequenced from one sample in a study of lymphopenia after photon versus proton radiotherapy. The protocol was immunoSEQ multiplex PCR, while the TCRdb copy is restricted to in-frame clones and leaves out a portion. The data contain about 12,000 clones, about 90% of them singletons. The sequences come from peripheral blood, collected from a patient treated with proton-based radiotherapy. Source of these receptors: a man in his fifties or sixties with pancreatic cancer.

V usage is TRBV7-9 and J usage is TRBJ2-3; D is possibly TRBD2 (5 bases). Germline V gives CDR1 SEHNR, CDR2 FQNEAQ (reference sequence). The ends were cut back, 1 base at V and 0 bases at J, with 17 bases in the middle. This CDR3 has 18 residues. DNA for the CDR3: TGTGCCAGCAGCTTAGGTGCGGGTCCTCTACGTAGCACAGATACGCAGTATTTT. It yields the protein CASSLGAGPLRSTDTQYF.

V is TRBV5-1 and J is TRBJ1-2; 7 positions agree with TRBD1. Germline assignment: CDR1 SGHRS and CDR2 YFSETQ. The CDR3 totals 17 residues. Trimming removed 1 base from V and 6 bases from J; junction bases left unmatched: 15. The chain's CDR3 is CASSLLRQGETPNGYTF. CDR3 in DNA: TGCGCCAGCAGCTTGCTTCGACAGGGCGAAACACCCAATGGCTACACCTTC. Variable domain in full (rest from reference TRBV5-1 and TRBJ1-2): KAGVTQTPRYLIKTRGQQVTLSCSPISGHRSVSWYQQTPGQGLQFLFEYFSETQRNKGNFPGRFSGRQFSNSRSEMNVSTLELGDSALYLCASSLLRQGETPNGYTFGSGTRLTVV.

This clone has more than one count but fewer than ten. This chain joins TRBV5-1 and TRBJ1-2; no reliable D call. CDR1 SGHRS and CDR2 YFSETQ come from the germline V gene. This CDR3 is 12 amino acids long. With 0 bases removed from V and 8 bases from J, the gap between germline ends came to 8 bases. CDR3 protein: CASSLVGWGYTF. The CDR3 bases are TGCGCCAGCAGCTTGGTGGGCTGGGGCTACACCTTC.